Below are 6 T cell receptor beta chains sequenced from a single sample in a study of blood T cell repertoires in COVID-19. This table comes from immunoSEQ multiplex PCR, and its TCRdb copy is limited to in-frame clones, with some not included. The sample has 250,000 to 400,000 clones, 88% seen once. Material for sequencing was peripheral blood. The receptor source for this set is a woman in her 30s with COVID-19, enrolled during active disease.

The rearrangement joins TRBV7-9 to TRBJ2-5, with 8 bases lining up with TRBD1. Germline V gene lookup returns CDR1 SEHNR and CDR2 FQNEAQ (reference sequence). V was clipped by 2 bases and J by 4 bases; unmatched bases: 0. The CDR3 totals 13 residues. Here the CDR3 DNA reads TGTGCCAGCAGCTTAACAGGGGGAGAGACCCAGTACTTC. It codes for CASSLTGGETQYF.

The V and J genes are TRBV18 and TRBJ1-5; D unclear. V lost 2 bases, J lost 1 base, and 9 bases lay in between. Germline V CDR1 and CDR2: KGHSH, LQKENI. This CDR3 comprises 15 residues. The DNA for the CDR3 is TGTGCCAGCTCACCAGGGAGTGGGAGCAATCAGCCCCAGCATTTT. It is translated as CASSPGSGSNQPQHF.

The rearrangement links TRBV6-2 or TRBV6-3 to TRBJ2-7; a weak D match, TRBD2 (5 bases). The ends were cut back, 0 bases at V and 4 bases at J, with 13 bases in the middle. The germline V gene encodes CDR1 MNHEY and CDR2 SVGEGT. The CDR3 contains 15 residues. The CDR3 loop is CASSYSRTLAYEQYV. CDR3 nucleotides: TGTGCCAGCAGTTACTCCCGGACGCTAGCTTACGAGCAGTACGTC.

This clone was recorded once. This chain links TRBV18 with TRBJ1-1; the match to TRBD1 covers 7 bases. V lost 1 base and J lost 6; bases outside the gene matches: 5. Germline CDR1 is KGHSH and CDR2 is LQKENI. The CDR3 is 14 residues long. The DNA of the CDR3 is TGTGCCAGCTCACCACTCGAGGGGGCGTCTGAAGCTTTCTTT. Its protein product is CASSPLEGASEAFF.

This clone was seen just once. The chain combines TRBV10-3 with TRBJ1-2, with TRBD1 matching 9 bases. The germline CDR1 and CDR2 sequences are ENHRY and SYGVKD. Trimming cost V 5 bases and J 1 base; bases outside gene matches: 5. This CDR3 is built from 15 residues. This chain's CDR3 is CAISYYRGLNYGYTF. The CDR3 bases are TGTGCCATCAGTTATTACAGGGGGCTTAACTATGGCTACACCTTC.

The V and J genes are TRBV6-6 and TRBJ2-2, with TRBD1 matching over 9 bases. The CDR3 has 15 residues. Germline loops: CDR1 MNHNY, CDR2 SVGAGI (reference sequence). The V and J ends lost 2 bases and 6 bases, in that order; junction bases with no gene match: 4. The DNA for the CDR3 is TGTGCCAGCAGTTACGGACAGGGGTGGCCCGGGGAGCTGTTTTTT. This sequence encodes CASSYGQGWPGELFF.